This T cell receptor (beta chain) stems from a study of blood T cells in healthy people across ages. A second PCR, run for roughly 7 to 11 cycles, used a sample-barcoded 5' primer plus a J-beta primer mix. TCRdb processed the 5' RACE reads anew with MiXCR; each CDR3 protein has one entry. Of approximately 900,000 distinct CDR3 sequences listed, around 46% were seen once; the top ten hold around 15%. The clonotype comes from a man aged 25-45 years in good health. The sequenced sample consisted of blood.

The DNA of the CDR3 is TGTGCCAGCAGTTACTCGTGGGGGTCCACAGATACGCAGTATTTT. Its protein is CASSYSWGSTDTQYF. The chain uses TRBV6-5 and TRBJ2-3, with D perhaps assigned TRBD1 or TRBD2 (5 bases each). The CDR3 contains 15 residues. Trimming left V 0 bases short and J 2 bases short, with 9 bases between. Germline V gene sequence: CDR1 MNHEY, CDR2 SVGAGI.